This TCR beta chain was identified in a study of molecular identifiers for immune sequencing clone quantification. CDR3 length: 17 residues. CDR1 is WNHNN, CDR2 SYGVQD, per germline (reference sequence). The V end lost 2 bases, the J end lost 4 bases, and 19 bases lay between the germline ends. TCRdb reprocessed the PCR reads with MiXCR, giving one entry per CDR3 protein. The profile covers about 640,000 distinct CDR3 sequences, with less than 20% appearing a single time and approximately 0.9% taken by the ten largest. Notes on the study in general: Clone sizes could be underestimated for highly expanded clones when identical TCR molecules share a barcode.

As for this clonotype: The antigen is undetermined.

The chain has TRBV10-1 and TRBJ2-3, with D perhaps matching TRBD2 (7 bases). This sequence originates from a human donor in good health. Some libraries in this study had Jurkat cell RNA spiked in. The material sequenced was naive CD8+ T cells from blood, with Jurkat cell RNA spiked in. Subset reported: FACS-sorted CD8+CD4-CCR7+CD45RA+ naive T cells. The CDR3 DNA reads TGCGCCAGCAGTGAGGGGGGCCTAGCGGCAATCGCAGATACGCAGTATTTT. Translating gives CASSEGGLAAIADTQYF.